A single sample gave rise to the 27 T cell receptor beta chains below, sequenced in a study of CD8+ T cells in alopecia areata. As the sequencing template, cDNA was produced by extracting RNA and reverse transcribing it. Here immunoSEQ multiplex PCR was the method, and the copy in TCRdb shows in-frame clones only, minus some. The top ten clones hold about 0.93% of a sample with about 250,000 clones, 60% of them seen once. Stated treatment: oral pan-JAK inhibitor, 5-10 mg twice daily. This specimen was CD4+ T cells sorted from blood, taken around week 52, from a patient treated with tofacitinib. These TCRs come from a human donor with alopecia areata.

The gene calls are TRBV9 and TRBJ2-1; the match to TRBD2 covers 11 bases. V was pared by 2 bases and J by 7 bases, with 11 bases of the junction left unmatched. CDR3 length: 17 residues. Germline CDR1 SGDLS, CDR2 YYNGEE. The CDR3 DNA sequence: TGTGCCAGCAGCGTCTCTAGCGGGGGGCGTGTAGGTAATGAGCAGTTCTTC. It is translated as CASSVSSGGRVGNEQFF.

The J gene is TRBJ2-1, the V gene TRBV29-1, with 12 bases that match TRBD2. This CDR3 has 13 amino acids. The germline V gene encodes CDR1 SQVTM and CDR2 ANQGSEA. Trimming at V came to 5 bases and at J to 5 bases, leaving 1 base not matched to a gene. The CDR3 is CSVRTSGNNEQFF. The DNA of the CDR3 is TGCAGCGTTCGGACTAGCGGGAACAATGAGCAGTTCTTC.

Here the CDR3 reads CSVVSGGRGTDTQYF. The CDR3 bases are TGCAGCGTAGTCAGCGGGGGGAGGGGTACAGATACGCAGTATTTT. The V call is TRBV29-1, the J call TRBJ2-3; 9 positions match TRBD2. Germline loops: CDR1 SQVTM, CDR2 ANQGSEA. Trimming removed 6 bases from V and 3 bases from J; junction bases left unmatched: 10. This CDR3 spans 15 amino acids.

V usage is TRBV7-2 and J usage is TRBJ2-7, with D perhaps matching TRBD1 (6 bases). CDR1 and CDR2 (germline): SGHTA, FQGNSA. V lost 3 bases, J lost 0 bases, and 15 bases lay in between. The CDR3 consists of 16 residues. The CDR3 loop reads CASSLVSGTSSYEQYF. The CDR3 region has the DNA TGTGCCAGCAGCTTGGTATCCGGGACAAGCTCCTACGAGCAGTACTTC.

The rearrangement links TRBV29-1 to TRBJ2-4; possible D gene TRBD2, 6 bases. The CDR3 consists of 16 residues. Germline CDR1 and CDR2: SQVTM and ANQGSEA. V was clipped by 3 bases and J by 4 bases, with 19 bases between them. The CDR3 region has the DNA TGCAGCGTTGACCGACTAGGTCTCGGAAATAAAAACATTCAGTACTTC. Its protein is CSVDRLGLGNKNIQYF.

In this sample, this clone turned up once. This chain connects TRBV10-3 to TRBJ1-1; D is unclear. CDR3 size: 12 residues. V lost 3 bases to trimming and J lost 5 bases, with 7 bases between them. From germline, CDR1 is ENHRY and CDR2 SYGVKD. CDR3 bases: TGTGCCATCAGTGACTGGGAAACTGAAGCTTTCTTT. The encoded protein is CAISDWETEAFF.

The chain carries TRBV10-3 and TRBJ2-7; no firm D call. Trimming cost V 6 bases and J 2 bases, with 17 bases left between them. CDR1 and CDR2 (germline): ENHRY, SYGVKD. There are 15 residues in the CDR3. The CDR3: CAISSFLGEAYEQYF. Here the CDR3 DNA reads TGTGCCATCAGCTCCTTCCTAGGAGAGGCCTACGAGCAGTACTTC.

This chain uses TRBV27 with TRBJ2-5; a weak D match, TRBD1 (5 bases). This CDR3 is 15 amino acids long. V was pared by 0 bases and J by 4 bases, with 12 bases between. Germline-derived CDR1 and CDR2 are MNHEY and SMNVEV (reference sequence). This CDR3 reads CASSLSRQLGETQYF. The CDR3 coding sequence is TGTGCCAGCAGTTTATCAAGACAGTTGGGAGAGACCCAGTACTTC.

CDR3 loop: CASSVTAQEGSDTQYF. CDR3 DNA sequence: TGTGCCAGCAGCGTGACAGCCCAAGAGGGCTCAGATACGCAGTATTTT. The rearrangement joins TRBV9 to TRBJ2-3; D is perhaps TRBD1 or TRBD2 (5 bases each). The CDR3 is 16 residues long. The V end was cut by 2 bases, the J end by 4 bases, with 17 bases between. Germline loops: CDR1 SGDLS, CDR2 YYNGEE.

This clone was observed once. The J gene is TRBJ1-5, the V gene TRBV5-1; 7 bases are shared with TRBD1. V shed 3 bases and J 6 bases; nucleotides not matched to a gene: 6. The length of the CDR3 is 14 residues. In germline, CDR1 is SGHRS, CDR2 YFSETQ. The DNA for the CDR3 is TGCGCCAGCAGCTCGGGACAGCTCGGTCAGCCCCAGCATTTT. The encoded protein is CASSSGQLGQPQHF.

The rearrangement links TRBV5-1 to TRBJ1-4; TRBD1 aligns across 8 bases. The V gene end was trimmed by 5 bases and the J gene end by 11 bases; junction bases not matched to a gene: 14. The CDR3 sequence is 15 residues long. Germline lookup yields CDR1 SGHRS and CDR2 YFSETQ. The CDR3 loop is CASRPPGQASDKLFF. The CDR3 DNA is TGCGCCAGCAGACCTCCGGGACAGGCGTCCGACAAACTGTTTTTT.

The chain uses TRBV2 and TRBJ2-5, with 8 bases that match TRBD1. The CDR3 totals 13 residues. With 5 bases clipped from V and 5 bases from J, the junction kept 4 bases outside the gene matches. Looked up from germline, CDR1 is SNHLY and CDR2 is FYNNEI. This CDR3 reads CASSQGAEETQYF. The CDR3 DNA sequence: TGTGCCAGCAGTCAGGGGGCGGAGGAGACCCAGTACTTC.

The CDR3 sequence: CATSGSGTGHSPLHF. DNA of the CDR3: TGTGCCACCAGCGGCTCCGGGACAGGGCATTCACCCCTCCACTTT. This chain joins TRBV15 and TRBJ1-6, with 9 bases lining up with TRBD1. Germline CDR1 is LNHNV and CDR2 is YYDKDF (reference sequence). The CDR3 length is 15 residues. Unmatched junction bases numbered 7, after V lost 5 bases and J lost 8 bases.

The chain combines TRBV30 with TRBJ2-5; the D call may be TRBD1 or TRBD2 (5 bases each). The CDR3 is made up of 13 amino acids. Germline values: CDR1 GTSNPN, CDR2 SVGIG (reference sequence). The V and J ends lost 4 bases and 5 bases respectively, with 14 bases between them. Written as DNA, the CDR3 is TGTGCCTGGAAGAGGGTCGGGACGGAGACCCAGTACTTC. This sequence encodes CAWKRVGTETQYF.

V gene TRBV2 combines with J gene TRBJ2-1; 13 bases fit TRBD2. This CDR3 region has 18 residues. Germline CDR1 and CDR2: SNHLY and FYNNEI. Losses at the gene ends were 5 bases for V and 5 bases for J; bases not matched to a gene: 12. CDR3: CASSPRGTSGTGHNEQFF. The CDR3 nucleotides read TGTGCCAGCAGTCCTCGGGGGACTAGCGGGACGGGACACAATGAGCAGTTCTTC.

The V and J genes are TRBV2 and TRBJ2-5; no reliable D call. V lost 6 bases and J lost 4, with 6 bases in between. The CDR3 is 11 residues long. CDR1 is SNHLY, CDR2 FYNNEI, per germline. This chain's CDR3 is CASRSAETQYF. In nucleotides, the CDR3 is TGTGCCAGCAGATCCGCAGAGACCCAGTACTTC.

This clone has only a few counts. The CDR3 loop reads CASSALGKTSTDTQYF. CDR3 DNA sequence: TGTGCCAGCAGTGCCCTCGGAAAGACTAGCACAGATACGCAGTATTTT. The chain links TRBV25-1 to TRBJ2-3; D uncertain. V was cut by 4 bases and J by 0 bases, with 14 bases left in between. The CDR3 has 16 residues. Germline V lookup: CDR1 MGHDK, CDR2 SYGVNS.

About this clone: A far more abundant clone sits one base away, making this likely a read error. This sample includes further DNA sequences coding for the same CDR3. The rearrangement joins TRBV4-1 to TRBJ2-3; D may be TRBD1 (6 bases). V dropped 2 bases and J dropped 6 bases, with 6 bases sitting between them. CDR3 size: 12 residues. In germline, CDR1 is MGHRA, CDR2 YSYEKL. Written as DNA, the CDR3 is TGCGCCAGCAGCCAAACAGGGGATACGCAGTATTTT. Its protein product is CASSQTGDTQYF.

The CDR3 nucleotides are TGTGCTACATCCATACTGAACTATGGCTACACCTTC. Its protein is CATSILNYGYTF. The rearrangement links TRBV19 to TRBJ1-2, with no clear D. Germline CDR1 LNHDA, CDR2 SQIVND (reference sequence). CDR3 length: 12 amino acids.

This chain uses TRBV30 with TRBJ2-1; D is perhaps TRBD2 (5 bases). Germline V gives CDR1 GTSNPN, CDR2 SVGIG (reference sequence). The V gene lost 0 bases and the J gene lost 3 bases, with 12 bases spanning the gap. The CDR3 is made up of 15 amino acids. CDR3 nucleotides: TGTGCCTGGAGTGTACCCCTCGGGAACTACAATGAGCAGTTCTTC. It translates to CAWSVPLGNYNEQFF.

The chain carries TRBV2 and TRBJ2-1, with unresolved D. Germline lookup yields CDR1 SNHLY and CDR2 FYNNEI. The CDR3 totals 12 residues. The V and J ends lost 6 bases and 8 bases respectively, with 11 bases between them. The CDR3 nucleotides read TGTGCCAGCAGCCCTAAAGGCGATGAGCAGTTCTTC. This sequence encodes CASSPKGDEQFF.

This chain connects TRBV5-6 to TRBJ1-2; D is uncertain. With 2 bases removed from V and 4 bases from J, the gap between germline ends came to 12 bases. Per germline, CDR1 SGHDT and CDR2 YYEEEE. The CDR3 contains 14 residues. CDR3 nucleotide sequence: TGTGCCAGCAGCTTTGCTCAGAGACTCTATGGCTACACCTTC. Its protein is CASSFAQRLYGYTF.

The chain links TRBV29-1 to TRBJ2-5; 7 bases are shared with TRBD1. V trimming: 7 bases; J trimming: 2 bases; junction bases outside the gene matches: 7. Looked up from germline, CDR1 is SQVTM and CDR2 is ANQGSEA. This CDR3 region has 13 residues. The CDR3 region has the DNA TGCAGCGGGACCGGGACAGCACAAGAGACCCAGTACTTC. Translated: CSGTGTAQETQYF.

This chain joins TRBV5-1 and TRBJ2-7; D is perhaps TRBD2 (5 bases). V lost 2 bases to trimming and J lost 2 bases, with 14 bases between them. Germline lookup yields CDR1 SGHRS and CDR2 YFSETQ. The CDR3 spans 15 residues. The CDR3: CASSFGLPRAYEQYF. The CDR3 DNA sequence: TGCGCCAGCAGCTTCGGACTCCCCCGCGCCTACGAGCAGTACTTC.

This clone was seen only a few times. V usage is TRBV27 and J usage is TRBJ1-5; TRBD1 matches 8 bases. This CDR3 spans 19 amino acids. V was pared by 4 bases and J by 0 bases, with 14 bases of the junction left unmatched. The germline V gene has CDR1 MNHEY and CDR2 SMNVEV (reference sequence). CDR3 sequence: CASSSYGTGSRYSNQPQHF. CDR3 coding DNA: TGTGCCAGCAGTTCCTACGGGACAGGCTCACGCTATAGCAATCAGCCCCAGCATTTT.

This clone was seen only a few times. The rearrangement links TRBV29-1 to TRBJ1-3; D not certain. This CDR3 is 13 amino acids long. Trimming cost V 5 bases and J 0 bases, with 8 bases left between them. Germline CDR1 is SQVTM and CDR2 is ANQGSEA. CDR3 in amino acids: CSVQANSGNTIYF. The DNA of the CDR3 is TGCAGCGTTCAAGCCAACTCTGGAAACACCATATATTTT.

As regards this clone: Compared with germline, one end of the junction differs, possibly owing to a read error. The chain combines TRBV6-5 with TRBJ1-5; D unclear. Germline-derived CDR1 and CDR2 are MNHEY and SVGAGI. The CDR3 has 13 residues. The CDR3 region has the DNA TGTGCCAGCAGTCTAGATTTAGGTCAGCCCCGGCATTTT. It encodes CASSLDLGQPRHF.